This is a list of T cell receptor beta chains from one sample in a study of cytomegalovirus exposure and HLA in healthy donors. Some clones are missing from TCRdb's copy, which holds only in-frame ones; the method was immunoSEQ multiplex PCR. This table holds 140,000 to 150,000 clones, over 75% found once. Material: PBMCs. Receptors originate from a woman under 40 in good health and CMV-seronegative. Both conserved end residues are part of each CDR3. Fields, in order: CDR3 protein, J gene, V gene.

CDR3 protein: CASSLGPSGGSDTQYF
J gene: TRBJ2-3
V gene: TRBV7-6

CDR3 protein: CASSLTGASYGYTF
J gene: TRBJ1-2
V gene: TRBV7-9

CDR3 protein: CASSRDSSYEQYF
J gene: TRBJ2-7
V gene: TRBV9

CDR3 protein: CASSFGISGGGTDTQYF
J gene: TRBJ2-3
V gene: TRBV5-1

CDR3 protein: CASSFPRGHGYTF
J gene: TRBJ1-2
V gene: TRBV5-6

CDR3 protein: CASSSQRDRGTEAFF
J gene: TRBJ1-1
V gene: TRBV7-9

CDR3 protein: CASSYDRVVTEAFF
J gene: TRBJ1-1
V gene: TRBV6-5

CDR3 protein: CASSSLSGIYEQYF
J gene: TRBJ2-7
V gene: TRBV11-2

CDR3 protein: CASSLGSSPDGHNYGYTF
J gene: TRBJ1-2
V gene: TRBV7-9

CDR3 protein: CASSSVRGINEQFF
J gene: TRBJ2-1
V gene: TRBV11-2

CDR3 protein: CASSLGQNYGYTF
J gene: TRBJ1-2
V gene: TRBV7-9

CDR3 protein: CASSPGGQGINYGYTF
J gene: TRBJ1-2
V gene: TRBV5-4

CDR3 protein: CASSYDRAKETQYF
J gene: TRBJ2-5
V gene: TRBV7-9

CDR3 protein: CASSNSYGYTF
J gene: TRBJ1-2
V gene: TRBV7-2

CDR3 protein: CASSPPWRAGTEAFF
J gene: TRBJ1-1
V gene: TRBV18

CDR3 protein: CASSTGQKHSTGELFF
J gene: TRBJ2-2
V gene: TRBV5-4

CDR3 protein: CAWRGQGARKPDEQYF
J gene: TRBJ2-7
V gene: TRBV30

CDR3 protein: CSVERTGTITGELFF
J gene: TRBJ2-2
V gene: TRBV29-1

CDR3 protein: CASSQMPGTGSEKLFF
J gene: TRBJ1-4
V gene: TRBV18

CDR3 protein: CASSPKTGGGNTIYF
J gene: TRBJ1-3
V gene: TRBV18

CDR3 protein: CASSVATGSGNTIYF
J gene: TRBJ1-3
V gene: TRBV9

CDR3 protein: CASSYSEGNIQYF
J gene: TRBJ2-4
V gene: TRBV6-5

CDR3 protein: CASSSGYSGGAVEQFF
J gene: TRBJ2-1
V gene: TRBV27

CDR3 protein: CASSPGQGAGGNTIYF
J gene: TRBJ1-3
V gene: TRBV5-1

CDR3 protein: CASRETPNTEAFF
J gene: TRBJ1-1
V gene: TRBV7-2

CDR3 protein: CATSRDGVQGQGKGYTF
J gene: TRBJ1-2
V gene: TRBV15

CDR3 protein: CASSEFLTGASEQYF
J gene: TRBJ2-7
V gene: TRBV10-2

CDR3 protein: CASSKRDSSANSGANVLTF
J gene: TRBJ2-6
V gene: TRBV5-1

CDR3 protein: CASSFVNSRSEAFF
J gene: TRBJ1-1
V gene: TRBV5-4